This T cell receptor beta chain was sequenced during a study of blood T cell repertoires in COVID-19. Across the whole study: Acute and convalescent COVID-19 specimens originated in the United States, Italy and Spain.

Some clones are missing from TCRdb's copy, which holds only in-frame ones; the method was immunoSEQ multiplex PCR. The data show approximately 330,000 clones, just over 85% seen once. Trimming shortened V by 5 bases and J by 8 bases, and 21 bases separated the two germline ends. This CDR3 has 15 residues. In germline, CDR1 is LNHNV, CDR2 YYDKDF (reference sequence). The sequence derives from a woman aged 40-49 years with acute COVID-19. What was sequenced was PBMCs or T cells enriched from blood (not recorded which). J is TRBJ1-2 and V is TRBV15, with a weak D call TRBD1 (5 bases). In nucleotides, the CDR3 is TGTGCCACCAGCGGTGAACGGTCAGGGTTTGGCGGCTACACCTTC. It translates to CATSGERSGFGGYTF.